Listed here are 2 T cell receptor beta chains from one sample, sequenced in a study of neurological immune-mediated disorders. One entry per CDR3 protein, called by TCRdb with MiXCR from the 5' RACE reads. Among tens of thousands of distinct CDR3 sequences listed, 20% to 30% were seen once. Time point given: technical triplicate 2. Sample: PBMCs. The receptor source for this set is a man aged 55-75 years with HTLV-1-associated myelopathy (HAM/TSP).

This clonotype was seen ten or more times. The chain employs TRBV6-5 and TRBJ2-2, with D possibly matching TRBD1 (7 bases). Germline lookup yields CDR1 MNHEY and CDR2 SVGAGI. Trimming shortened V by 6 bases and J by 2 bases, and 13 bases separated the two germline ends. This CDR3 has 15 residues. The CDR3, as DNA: TGTGCCAGCAGACGCGGGACAGCCAACACCGGGGAGCTGTTTTTT. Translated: CASRRGTANTGELFF.

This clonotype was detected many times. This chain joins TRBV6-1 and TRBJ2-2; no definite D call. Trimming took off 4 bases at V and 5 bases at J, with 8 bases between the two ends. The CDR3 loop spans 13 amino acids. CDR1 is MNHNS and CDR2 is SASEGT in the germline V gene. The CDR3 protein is CASSGLATGELFF. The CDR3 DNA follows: TGTGCCAGCAGTGGGCTCGCGACCGGGGAGCTGTTTTTT.